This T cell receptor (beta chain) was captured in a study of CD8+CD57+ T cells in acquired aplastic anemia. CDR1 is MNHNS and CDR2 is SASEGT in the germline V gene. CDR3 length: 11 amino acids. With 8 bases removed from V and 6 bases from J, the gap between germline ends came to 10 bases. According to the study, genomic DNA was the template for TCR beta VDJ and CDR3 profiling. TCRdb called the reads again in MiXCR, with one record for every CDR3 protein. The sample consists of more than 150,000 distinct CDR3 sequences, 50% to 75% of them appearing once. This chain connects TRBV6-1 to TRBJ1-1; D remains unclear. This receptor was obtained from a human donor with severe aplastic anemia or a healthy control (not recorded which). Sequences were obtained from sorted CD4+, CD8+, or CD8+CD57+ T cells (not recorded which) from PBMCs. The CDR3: CASVTSAEAFF. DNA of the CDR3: TGTGCCAGCGTCACATCGGCTGAAGCTTTCTTT.